This TCR beta chain comes out of a study of shared clonotypes between healthy human individuals (TCRdb year 2020). Background for the entire study: A couple of women and a few men aged 18 to 49 years were included in the cohort. Each donor's leukapheresis produced roughly between about 0.8 and 10 billion PBMCs. To estimate repertoire size and how much clonotypes are shared between individuals, the study performed deep sequencing of blood TCR repertoires from a few healthy adults. To increase sequencing depth and limit assay-specific biases, TCR repertoire library preparation and sequencing were carried out by different laboratories using diverse techniques. For each donor, CD4 naive and CD4 memory were each run on three plates, CD8 naive on two plates, and CD8 memory on one plate. General conclusions and limits of the study: Larger estimated clonotype richness was generally found for naive subsets than for memory subsets. Higher generation probabilities were observed for clonotypes shared by all four sorted-subset donors than for non-shared clonotypes. Across four donors, approximately 5% of naive CD4, roughly 3.4% of naive CD8, about 2.3% of memory CD4, and under 0.45% of memory CD8 clonotypes were shared. Based on pairwise subsampling, the degree of clonotype sharing among donors was expected to be affected by sequencing depth. Sampling was restricted to blood, and TCR repertoires in tissue are likely to differ from TCR repertoires in blood. Rarefaction of sorted-subset datasets indicated incomplete sequencing despite the large sequencing depth. The genetic and exposure-history diversity represented was limited by the small number of donors.

The donors were healthy, HIV-negative adults who had no recently reported acute infections or vaccinations. Every donor was a Caucasian adult residing in Nashville, Tennessee, USA. CD4+ T cells were enriched by magnetic negative selection; naive cells were then positively selected on CD45RA, and the negative fraction formed the memory subset. Blood was collected by leukapheresis, and PBMCs were isolated by Ficoll-Histopaque density gradient centrifugation and then cryopreserved in liquid nitrogen vapor phase. Analytical flow cytometry was used to check the purity and quantity of each magnetically sorted T cell population. Genomic DNA was isolated from every sorted fraction and measured by UV absorbance on a Nanodrop 2000c. Using the deep immunoSEQ assay, multiplex PCR amplified TCR CDR3 regions from genomic DNA. Genomic DNA extracted from each cell subset was distributed evenly over all wells of several immunoSEQ 96-well plates, and each plate served as one replicate. For sorted subsets, 150 to 200 ng genomic DNA, equal to 25,000 to 35,000 T cell genomes, was loaded into each replicate PCR. The purified libraries were quantified using a Qubit 3.0 fluorometer, sized with a Bioanalyzer 2100, and then quantified again using the KAPA Library Quantification kit. Each immunoSEQ 96-well plate was sequenced on its own single-read 150-cycle Illumina NextSeq 550 flow cell. The study's own analysis went as follows. Because the immunoSEQ output included only junctional sequences and no quality scores, the filtering could not be the same as the filtering used for full-length reads. To assign V/J genes and CDR3, sequences were annotated using PyIR, a Python wrapper for IgBLAST v1.9, with IMGT germline references. Reads with weak V/J assignments (E-value above 1e-6), missing CDR3, stop codons, out-of-frame junctions, or ambiguous translated residues were removed. V3J clonotypes were defined as sequences sharing an identical inferred V gene, J gene, and CDR3 amino acid sequence. To compute the percentage overlap between repertoires, the number of shared unique clonotypes was divided by the size of the smaller repertoire. Repertoire richness was assessed with RTK rarefaction, the Chao1 estimator, and Recon v2.1 estimates of unobserved clonotypes. OLGA was used to compute generation probabilities for all TCRbeta clonotypes that the gDNA method yielded from a few donors. In its TCRdb copy, this immuneACCESS table keeps in-frame sequences only and misses some clones. Where compared with another copy, unresolved V genes explain less than half of these, and the others have no known cause. V and J calls and clone size are as listed in that table; D and trimming were resolved from the DNA. The sample includes about 2.4 million clones, with over 85% observed a single time. Clones ranked in the top ten supply about 0.13% of the sample.

In the case of this clone: No cognate antigen has been identified for it. No base qualities exist here, and no much larger clone lies one base off it.

There are 14 amino acids in the CDR3, from cysteine to phenylalanine inclusive. Only the CDR3 part of the read is kept: 42 bases, read in frame from the first base. V has 3 bases trimmed and J has 8 bases trimmed; junction bases matching no gene number 9. Sequences LNHDA (CDR1) and SQIVND (CDR2) are obtained from the germline V gene (reference sequence). This sequence uses TRBV19 and TRBJ1-1; 7 central nucleotides agree with TRBD1. Material for sequencing was naive CD4+ T cells sorted from blood. The cell subset or site tag for this specimen amounts to: CD45RA+ positively selected. This TCR was recovered from a man younger than 35 in good health. The encoded CDR3 is CASSIPGTAEEAFF. The DNA sequence is given as TGTGCCAGTAGTATTCCCGGGACAGCAGAAGAAGCTTTCTTT.